The 22 T cell receptor beta chains given below trace back to one sample, sequenced in a study of memory CD4+ T cells and cytomegalovirus serostatus. The sort gate was single viable CD3+CD4+CD8-CD45RO+ cells for memory CD4+ T cells. Measured with immunoSEQ multiplex PCR; TCRdb has only the in-frame clones, and not every one. The sample consists of 25,000 to 35,000 clones, more than 60% of them appearing once. The sequencing input was memory CD4+ T cells from blood. The receptors were sampled from an adult in good health and CMV-seronegative.

This chain uses TRBV7-2 with TRBJ2-1; 9 bases line up with TRBD2. After removal of 4 bases from V and 9 bases from J, the junction contained 7 bases not matched to a gene. Germline V CDR1 and CDR2: SGHTA, FQGNSA. The CDR3 runs to 14 residues. CDR3 coding DNA: TGTGCCAGCAGCTCCCGGACTAGCGAGGGTGAGCAGTTCTTC. Its protein is CASSSRTSEGEQFF.

The chain has TRBV4-3 and TRBJ2-7; D possibly corresponds to TRBD2 (5 bases). The CDR3 contains 14 residues. Trimming took off 0 bases at V and 7 bases at J, with 13 bases between the two ends. Germline V gene lookup returns CDR1 LGHNA and CDR2 YSLEER. CDR3 in amino acids: CASSQDGASREQYF. DNA of the CDR3: TGCGCCAGCAGCCAAGACGGCGCTAGCCGGGAGCAGTACTTC.

This chain joins TRBV7-2 and TRBJ1-2, with a weak D call TRBD1 (5 bases). Trimming left V 5 bases short and J 2 bases short, with 15 bases between. Germline lookup yields CDR1 SGHTA and CDR2 FQGNSA. The CDR3 loop spans 15 amino acids. The CDR3 DNA reads as TGTGCCAGCAGCCCCCAACCCAGGGCCAACTATGGCTACACCTTC. Protein sequence: CASSPQPRANYGYTF.

This clone is a singleton in its sample. V gene TRBV5-1 combines with J gene TRBJ1-1; TRBD1 matches 9 bases. Germline assignment: CDR1 SGHRS and CDR2 YFSETQ. This CDR3 is 14 amino acids long. V dropped 7 bases and J dropped 4; count of bases not matched to a gene: 8. The CDR3 loop reads CASPLQGASTEAFF. The CDR3 nucleotides are TGCGCCAGCCCCCTACAGGGGGCGAGCACTGAAGCTTTCTTT. The variable domain in full, completed from reference TRBV5-1 and TRBJ1-1, reads KAGVTQTPRYLIKTRGQQVTLSCSPISGHRSVSWYQQTPGQGLQFLFEYFSETQRNKGNFPGRFSGRQFSNSRSEMNVSTLELGDSALYLCASPLQGASTEAFFGQGTRLTVV.

The genes are TRBV5-1 and TRBJ1-1, with 10 bases identical to TRBD1. The CDR3 is 17 residues long. The germline V gene has CDR1 SGHRS and CDR2 YFSETQ. V lost 2 bases and J lost 0; bases outside the gene matches: 7. This CDR3 is CASSLGRDRGMNTEAFF. CDR3 nucleotides: TGCGCCAGCAGCTTAGGCCGGGACAGGGGCATGAACACTGAAGCTTTCTTT.

The chain is built from TRBV11-2 and TRBJ2-3, with 9 bases lining up with TRBD1. Losses at the gene ends were 1 base for V and 3 bases for J; bases not matched to a gene: 5. This CDR3 is built from 16 residues. Germline V gives CDR1 SGHAT, CDR2 FQNNGV. The CDR3 coding sequence is TGTGCCAGCAGCTTAGGGACAGGGGCAAGGACAGATACGCAGTATTTT. Amino acid sequence: CASSLGTGARTDTQYF.

The V gene is TRBV7-2, the J gene TRBJ2-5; 7 positions agree with TRBD1. Germline V gene lookup returns CDR1 SGHTA and CDR2 FQGNSA. Trimming cost V 5 bases and J 5 bases; bases outside gene matches: 14. The length of the CDR3 is 16 residues. In DNA, the CDR3 is TGTGCCAGCAGCGCAGGAGACAGGGTTTCGGGGGAGACCCAGTACTTC. Translated: CASSAGDRVSGETQYF.

This chain connects TRBV5-4 to TRBJ1-2; 7 bases agree with TRBD1. Looked up from germline, CDR1 is SGHNT and CDR2 is YYREEE (reference sequence). Trimming took 9 bases from V and 8 from J; bases not matched to a gene: 19. There are 15 residues in the CDR3. CDR3 coding DNA: TGTGCCACCGGAAAGTGGGACAGCCCCCCGGAGGGCTACACCTTC. It translates to CATGKWDSPPEGYTF.

The rearrangement uses TRBV5-1 and TRBJ1-2; D not resolved. Germline-derived CDR1 and CDR2 are SGHRS and YFSETQ. V was clipped by 4 bases and J by 2 bases, with 9 bases between them. This CDR3 has 13 residues. CDR3 nucleotides: TGCGCCAGCAGCCCAGACACCAACTATGGCTACACCTTC. Encoded protein: CASSPDTNYGYTF.

The CDR3 loop reads CASSSEQGADFIQYF. DNA for the CDR3: TGTGCCAGCAGCTCCGAACAGGGGGCAGATTTCATTCAGTACTTC. The chain joins TRBV7-9 to TRBJ2-4, with 9 bases matching TRBD1. The CDR3 sequence is 15 residues long. Trimming removed 4 bases from V and 9 bases from J; junction bases left unmatched: 10. Germline V gene lookup returns CDR1 SEHNR and CDR2 FQNEAQ (reference sequence).

The chain is built from TRBV18 and TRBJ1-3, with D unresolved. Germline-derived CDR1 and CDR2 are KGHSH and LQKENI. The CDR3 extends over 17 amino acids. V was shortened by 3 bases and J by 0 bases, with 15 bases between the two germline ends. CDR3 loop: CASSPAERLSSGNTIYF. In DNA, the CDR3 is TGTGCCAGCTCACCGGCGGAACGACTGAGCTCTGGAAACACCATATATTTT.

The genes are TRBV4-2 and TRBJ2-7, with D perhaps matching TRBD1 or TRBD2 (6 bases each). CDR3 length: 15 amino acids. Trimming removed 0 bases from V and 7 bases from J, with 16 bases in between. Germline lookup yields CDR1 LGHNA and CDR2 YNFKEQ. In DNA, the CDR3 is TGTGCCAGCAGCCAAGAGGTTTGGGGGGCGGGGGAGCAGTACTTC. This sequence encodes CASSQEVWGAGEQYF.

V is TRBV11-1 and J is TRBJ1-5, with D maybe TRBD1 (5 bases). There are 13 residues in the CDR3. V lost 10 bases and J 6 bases, leaving 16 bases between the germline ends. CDR1 SGHAT and CDR2 FQDESV come from the germline V gene (reference sequence). CDR3 protein: CANWQKQGQPQHF. The DNA for the CDR3 is TGTGCCAACTGGCAGAAGCAGGGTCAGCCCCAGCATTTT.

V usage is TRBV14 and J usage is TRBJ1-4; TRBD1 might be the D (6 bases). This CDR3 spans 14 amino acids. Trimming stripped 6 bases from V and 4 bases from J, with 12 bases between. Germline V gene lookup returns CDR1 SGHDN and CDR2 FVKESK. As DNA, the CDR3 is TGTGCCAGCAGAGAGGGGGGGAATAATGAAAAACTGTTTTTT. Its translation is CASREGGNNEKLFF.

This rearrangement joins TRBV7-2 to TRBJ1-6; no definite D call. Trimming stripped 5 bases from V and 9 bases from J, with 14 bases between. The CDR3 is 14 amino acids. Germline CDR1 SGHTA, CDR2 FQGNSA. CDR3 DNA: TGTGCCAGCAGCGGAGGAAGAGGGTTTTCACCCCTCCACTTT. Translating it yields CASSGGRGFSPLHF.

The chain couples TRBV7-2 to TRBJ1-1, with no clear D. Per the germline V gene, CDR1 is SGHTA and CDR2 is FQGNSA. V was cut by 4 bases and J by 5 bases, with 11 bases left in between. CDR3 size: 13 residues. CDR3 protein: CASSYSPKTEAFF. CDR3 bases: TGTGCCAGCAGCTACTCCCCCAAGACTGAAGCTTTCTTT.

This rearrangement joins TRBV11-2 to TRBJ1-3; D gene ambiguous. CDR3 size: 13 residues. V was shortened by 3 bases and J by 2 bases, with 5 bases between the two germline ends. CDR1 is SGHAT, CDR2 FQNNGV, per germline. The DNA for the CDR3 is TGTGCCAGCAGCTTTGAGCCTGGAAACACCATATATTTT. This translates into CASSFEPGNTIYF.

The chain carries TRBV4-1 and TRBJ2-7; D not resolved. Trimming took off 0 bases at V and 3 bases at J, with 12 bases between the two ends. Germline CDR1 and CDR2: MGHRA and YSYEKL. CDR3 size: 15 residues. The CDR3 DNA sequence: TGCGCCAGCAGCCAAGATGGGCAGGTATACTACGAGCAGTACTTC. This gives the protein CASSQDGQVYYEQYF.

The genes are TRBV7-2 and TRBJ1-1, with TRBD1 matching 9 bases. This CDR3 has 14 amino acids. CDR1 SGHTA and CDR2 FQGNSA come from the germline V gene. V was pared by 5 bases and J by 4 bases, with 5 bases of the junction left unmatched. The chain's CDR3 is CASSEQGAVTEAFF. DNA of the CDR3: TGTGCCAGCAGCGAACAGGGGGCGGTCACTGAAGCTTTCTTT.

V is TRBV19 and J is TRBJ2-6, with D perhaps matching TRBD1 (6 bases). Deletions cut 3 bases from V and 0 bases from J, with 15 bases between. The CDR3 totals 18 residues. The germline CDR1 and CDR2 sequences are LNHDA and SQIVND (reference sequence). CDR3 region: CASSMVQGMPSGANVLTF. The CDR3 nucleotides are TGTGCCAGTAGTATGGTGCAGGGGATGCCCTCTGGGGCCAACGTCCTGACTTTC. The variable domain in full, completed from reference TRBV19 and TRBJ2-6, reads DGGITQSPKYLFRKEGQNVTLSCEQNLNHDAMYWYRQDPGQGLRLIYYSQIVNDFQKGDIAEGYSVSREKKESFPLTVTSAQKNPTAFYLCASSMVQGMPSGANVLTFGAGSRLTVL.

The chain combines TRBV7-9 with TRBJ2-3; 7 nucleotides align to TRBD2. J gave up 6 bases and V 5 bases, and 8 bases lay outside the gene matches. The CDR3 is made up of 14 amino acids. CDR1 and CDR2 from the germline V gene are SEHNR and FQNEAQ (reference sequence). CDR3 DNA sequence: TGTGCCAGCAGCACCGGACTAGGGCACGATACGCAGTATTTT. Protein product: CASSTGLGHDTQYF.

This chain links TRBV4-2 with TRBJ1-2; D possibly corresponds to TRBD1 (6 bases). CDR1 and CDR2 from the germline V gene are LGHNA and YNFKEQ. The CDR3 totals 15 residues. Trimming left V 4 bases short and J 4 bases short, with 16 bases between. The CDR3 coding sequence is TGTGCCAGCAGCCCTGGGACACTTAGGGGCTATGGCTACACCTTC. Protein: CASSPGTLRGYGYTF.